A selection of T cell receptor beta chains follows, all from one sample in a study of metastatic and nonmetastatic thyroid tumors. TCRdb reanalyzed the PCR reads via MiXCR. The sample lists over 20,000 clones; more than 15% were seen once. The material sequenced was tumor tissue. The receptor set was obtained from a female donor with papillary thyroid cancer or a benign thyroid nodule (not recorded which). Some clones in this sample may be carry-over from other donors' samples. The CDR3 runs from the conserved cysteine through the conserved F or W. A D gene is named only where the DNA matches it firmly. Clone size is shown for a subset of rows, as once, few, many or a class of expanded clone.

V gene,clone size,D gene,J gene,CDR3 protein
TRBV7-2,.,.,TRBJ2-7,CASSLGLFARAGDSDEQYF
TRBV3-1,many,.,TRBJ2-5,CASSPLEGETQYF
TRBV20-1,many,.,TRBJ2-7,CSNLGVGTSSPEQYF
TRBV4-1,.,.,TRBJ2-7,CASSQDGAYTYEQYF
TRBV5-1,many,.,TRBJ1-1,CASSVGQNTEAFF
TRBV7-2,many,.,TRBJ2-2,CASSDEERTNTGELFF
TRBV6-1,many,.,TRBJ1-2,CASSPRGQFWGYTF
TRBV11-2,few,.,TRBJ2-3,CASSPSSVTWGIDTQYF
TRBV3-1,.,.,TRBJ1-2,CASSQGVLFYTF
TRBV4-1,many,TRBD1,TRBJ2-7,CASSQGTGTYEQYF
TRBV2,few,TRBD2,TRBJ2-7,CAGRVVLASYEQYF
TRBV20-1,.,.,TRBJ1-5,CSARDREGCGNQPQHF
TRBV3-1,.,.,TRBJ2-7,CASSQDTAATVYEQYF
TRBV2,many,TRBD2,TRBJ2-3,CASSAGLAVTDTQYF
TRBV6-1,many,TRBD2,TRBJ2-5,CASIPAGGETQYF
TRBV30,.,TRBD2,TRBJ2-3,CAWSVRVAGGDTQYF
TRBV11-2,many,.,TRBJ2-2,CASSRVTNTGELFF
TRBV29-1,many,.,TRBJ2-1,CSVSLSAGLYNEQFF
TRBV3-1,.,TRBD2,TRBJ2-7,CAIIQAGDSTEQYF
TRBV30,many,TRBD1,TRBJ1-5,CAWSVAGGSNQPQHF
TRBV27,many,.,TRBJ1-1,CASSLAPGVGNTEAFF
TRBV9,.,TRBD2,TRBJ2-6,CASSAEGGALSGANVLTF
TRBV3-1,many,.,TRBJ1-4,CASSHNLYGIKEKLFF
TRBV20-1,many,.,TRBJ2-3,CSARALAGVDTQYF
TRBV5-1,many,.,TRBJ2-3,CASFQGGTDTQYF
TRBV11-1,many,.,TRBJ2-3,CASSPPGVWTDTQYF
TRBV28,many,.,TRBJ2-6,CASTSTGKGANVLTF
TRBV11-1,many,.,TRBJ2-2,CASSSRTDTGELFF
TRBV19,.,.,TRBJ1-2,CASSIRQGLAGYTF
TRBV11-1,large,TRBD1,TRBJ1-2,CASSYQPGGAYGYTF
TRBV7-3,many,.,TRBJ1-1,CASSPVVGGGNTEAFF
TRBV11-3,many,TRBD1,TRBJ2-2,CASSPGTGSTGELFF
TRBV9,many,TRBD2,TRBJ2-3,CASSGTSGDTQYF
TRBV5-1,many,.,TRBJ2-1,CASKKSGAWAYNEQFF
TRBV19,medium-sized,TRBD2,TRBJ2-7,CASSIGGSGGYEQYF
TRBV2,many,.,TRBJ1-2,CASSEVGANYGYTF
TRBV2,.,.,TRBJ2-3,CASSERGPGASTDTQYF
TRBV29-1,many,TRBD2,TRBJ2-1,CSVEDPQREGLGNEQFF
TRBV2,few,.,TRBJ2-1,CATHKGNEQFF
TRBV7-8,many,TRBD1,TRBJ1-4,CASSDPRQGEKLFF
TRBV9,.,.,TRBJ1-3,CASSRGGGDTIYF
TRBV5-5,many,.,TRBJ2-3,CASSSAPSTDTQYF
TRBV28,.,TRBD1,TRBJ1-2,CASSSKTGAYCYTF
TRBV6-1,many,.,TRBJ2-5,CASSRGSQETQYF
TRBV11-2,many,TRBD2,TRBJ2-1,CASSLAGGYNEQFF
TRBV3-1,.,.,TRBJ2-7,CASSFRVADPYEQYF
TRBV20-1,many,.,TRBJ1-3,CSALGNTIYF
TRBV28,medium-sized,.,TRBJ1-1,CASAKDTEAFF
TRBV7-6,many,.,TRBJ1-5,CASSPGLGQPQHF
TRBV11-3,many,.,TRBJ2-1,CASSFGRVQRGSYNEQFF
TRBV5-1,many,.,TRBJ2-3,CASSFDTTDTQYF